Many counts were recorded for the clone carrying this TCR beta chain. Each CDR3 protein is one row after TCRdb ran MiXCR on the reads. In the table there are around 550,000 distinct CDR3 sequences, around 27% of which are singletons. The data belong to a study of T cell repertoires in cytomegalovirus infection. Germline trimming cut 6 bases from V and 8 bases from J; bases unmatched to any gene: 5. Germline CDR1 is SEHNR and CDR2 is FQNEAQ (reference sequence). CDR3 length: 14 residues. The genes are TRBV7-9 and TRBJ2-1; 12 bases line up with TRBD2. Material: PBMCs. The clonotype originates from a human donor in good health (CMV status not recorded). Some clones in this sample may be carry-over from other donors' samples. The CDR3 DNA reads as TGTGCCAGCAGTCTAGCGGGAGGGCTTGATGAGCAGTTCTTC. Protein: CASSLAGGLDEQFF. The full variable domain, in which reference TRBV7-9 and TRBJ2-1 provide the parts outside the CDR3, is DTGVSQNPRHKITKRGQNVTFRCDPISEHNRLYWYRQTLGQGPEFLTYFQNEAQLEKSRLLSDRFSAERPKGSFSTLEIQRTEQGDSAMYLCASSLAGGLDEQFFGPGTRLTVL.